This section outlines one T cell receptor beta chain sequence together with its context. Germline V gene lookup returns CDR1 SGHAT and CDR2 FQNNGV. V lost 3 bases to trimming and J lost 7 bases; unmatched junction nucleotides: 5. This CDR3 has 15 residues. The entry originates in a study of blood T cell repertoires in COVID-19. Looking at the study overall: T cells, B-cell-depleted T cells, or PBMCs provided the cDNA or gDNA that served as material.

Sequencing used immunoSEQ multiplex PCR; TCRdb keeps in-frame clones, though not all of them. The sample shows some 530,000 clones, 80% to 90% of them seen only once. J is TRBJ2-1 and V is TRBV11-2; 11 bases line up with TRBD2. The clonotype was recovered from a human donor in a cohort sampled during active COVID-19. The source material was peripheral blood. CDR3 region: CASSFRASGRNEQFF. CDR3 nucleotides: TGTGCCAGCAGCTTTAGGGCTAGCGGGAGGAATGAGCAGTTCTTC.